The rows below give T cell receptor beta chains drawn from one sample of a study of shared clonotypes between healthy human individuals. TCRdb's table, derived via immunoSEQ multiplex PCR, lists solely in-frame clones and lacks some. The data hold 2.3 million or so clones, with more than 85% observed a single time. The material sequenced was naive CD4+ T cells from PBMCs. Receptors originate from a man between 18 and 29 years old in good health. Some clones in this sample may be carry-over from other donors' samples. The CDR3 runs from the conserved cysteine through the conserved F or W. Fields, in order: clone size, J gene, V gene, D gene, CDR3 DNA, CDR3 protein. D genes are given only for firm matches. Clone size appears in some rows only: once, few, many, or a class for an expanded clone.

>-|TRBJ2-5|TRBV28|TRBD2
TGTGCCAGCAGTCCCCCTTTCGCGGGAGGTCGAGAGACCCAGTACTTC
CASSPPFAGGRETQYF
>once|TRBJ1-1|TRBV10-2|TRBD1
TGCGCCAGCATCGAACAGGGGGCAGGGACTGAAGCTTTCTTT
CASIEQGAGTEAFF
>-|TRBJ2-1|TRBV5-1|-
TGCGCCAGCAGCTTGGGGGACCCGCGAATGGATGAGCAGTTCTTC
CASSLGDPRMDEQFF
>-|TRBJ2-1|TRBV5-1|-
TGCGCCAGCAGCCCTGAATACAACAGCTACAATGAGCAGTTCTTC
CASSPEYNSYNEQFF
>-|TRBJ2-3|TRBV11-3|TRBD1
TGTGCCAGCAGCTGGGGGACAGGGGGTAGCCCAGATACGCAGTATTTT
CASSWGTGGSPDTQYF
>-|TRBJ1-4|TRBV7-9|TRBD1
TGTGCCAGCAGCGAGCGGACAGGCAGAGAAAAACTGTTTTTT
CASSERTGREKLFF
>-|TRBJ2-7|TRBV11-2|-
TGTGCCAGCAGCGCCGTTGGTGGAAAGCTCAACGAGCAGTACTTC
CASSAVGGKLNEQYF
>few|TRBJ1-1|TRBV4-2|-
TGTGCCAGCGGCAGGGTCGGAACTGAAGCTTTCTTT
CASGRVGTEAFF
>-|TRBJ2-1|TRBV14|TRBD2
TGTGCCAGCAGCCAGGGACTAGCGGATTACAATGAGCAGTTCTTC
CASSQGLADYNEQFF
>-|TRBJ2-1|TRBV5-1|-
TGCGCCAGCAGCGGCATCGGCGGGTACAATGAGCAGTTCTTC
CASSGIGGYNEQFF
>-|TRBJ2-1|TRBV10-3|TRBD2
TGTGCCATCAGTCCGACTAGCGGGAGTTTCAGAGGTGAGCAGTTCTTC
CAISPTSGSFRGEQFF
>-|TRBJ2-2|TRBV5-4|-
TGCGCCAGCAGCCGGGCTTTGGCGAACACCGGGGAGCTGTTTTTT
CASSRALANTGELFF
>-|TRBJ2-3|TRBV30|-
TGTGCCTGGAGTCCCTCCGGCATTTTCCGGGCAGATACGCAGTATTTT
CAWSPSGIFRADTQYF
>-|TRBJ2-7|TRBV5-1|-
TGCGCCAGCAGGGTTGGGTCGGGGGAGCAGTACTTC
CASRVGSGEQYF
>-|TRBJ2-5|TRBV9|-
TGTGCCAGCAGCGTAGGAGTGTCTAGCGTAGAAGAGACCCAGTACTTC
CASSVGVSSVEETQYF
>-|TRBJ1-1|TRBV6-1|-
TGTGCCAGCAGTCACAGCCGCTCGAACACTGAAGCTTTCTTT
CASSHSRSNTEAFF
>-|TRBJ2-3|TRBV9|-
TGTGCCAGCAGCGTAGCCTTGGGGGGCACAGATACGCAGTATTTT
CASSVALGGTDTQYF